This is a list of T cell receptor beta chains from one sample in a study of T cell repertoires in cytomegalovirus infection. TCRdb reprocessed the reads with MiXCR, giving one entry per CDR3 protein. Here the sample spans roughly 80,000 distinct CDR3 sequences, more than 20% being singletons. Their antigen targets remain unknown. Sequencing was performed on CD8+ T cells from cultured PBMCs, taken from culture after CMV antigen stimulation. The source is a human donor in good health (CMV status not recorded). Some clones in this sample may be carry-over from other donors' samples. CDR3s include the opening cysteine and the closing phenylalanine or tryptophan. D genes are given only for firm matches. Where a row states a size, it is once, few, many or the class of an expanded clone; other rows omit it.

J gene,D gene,clone size,V gene,CDR3 protein,CDR3 DNA
TRBJ2-7,NA,NA,TRBV6-2/TRBV6-3,CASEGREQYF,TGTGCCAGCGAGGGGCGCGAGCAGTACTTC
TRBJ2-7,NA,many,TRBV4-1,CASSQDAGAAYEQYF,TGCGCCAGCAGCCAAGACGCAGGGGCGGCCTACGAGCAGTACTTC
TRBJ1-5,NA,NA,TRBV5-1,CASSPGGGQPQHF,TGCGCCAGCAGCCCCGGCGGGGGACAGCCCCAGCATTTT
TRBJ1-1,NA,NA,TRBV4-1,CASSQDGGREAFF,TGCGCCAGCAGCCAAGATGGGGGTCGGGAAGCTTTCTTT
TRBJ1-2,NA,many,TRBV19,CASGALDGYYGYTF,TGTGCCAGTGGAGCCTTGGACGGATACTATGGCTACACCTTC
TRBJ2-5,NA,NA,TRBV4-2,CASSQDLDDGDPGETQYF,TGTGCCAGCAGCCAAGATCTCGACGACGGCGATCCCGGGGAGACCCAGTACTTC
TRBJ2-1,NA,many,TRBV7-9,CASSESGGGPYNEQFF,TGTGCCAGCAGTGAAAGTGGGGGGGGGCCCTACAATGAGCAGTTCTTC
TRBJ1-5,NA,many,TRBV27,CASSLSSNQPQHF,TGTGCCAGCAGTTTATCGAGCAATCAGCCCCAGCATTTT
TRBJ1-3,NA,few,TRBV7-6,CASSYGGTSGNTIYF,TGTGCCAGCAGCTACGGGGGGACCTCGGGAAACACCATATATTTT
TRBJ2-1,NA,NA,TRBV5-1,CASSRLGGAYNEQFF,TGCGCCAGCAGCCGACTAGGCGGGGCCTACAATGAGCAGTTCTTC
TRBJ2-7,NA,NA,TRBV15,CATSRDTGLSSYEQYF,TGTGCCACCAGCAGAGATACAGGTCTAAGCTCCTACGAGCAGTACTTC
TRBJ1-1,NA,many,TRBV7-6,CASSLAFWQLNTEAFF,TGTGCCAGCAGCTTAGCCTTTTGGCAGCTGAACACTGAAGCTTTCTTT
TRBJ1-1,NA,NA,TRBV6-2/TRBV6-3,CASSWAGTTTEAFF,TGTGCCAGCAGTTGGGCGGGAACAACCACTGAAGCTTTCTTT
TRBJ2-7,TRBD1,NA,TRBV10-3,CAISAGQGAGYEQYF,TGTGCCATCAGTGCAGGACAGGGGGCGGGCTACGAGCAGTACTTC
TRBJ2-7,NA,NA,TRBV10-3,CAISESTSYEQYF,TGTGCCATCAGTGAGTCGACTTCCTACGAGCAGTACTTC
TRBJ2-7,TRBD1,few,TRBV27,CASSGTGVDEQYF,TGTGCCAGCAGTGGGACAGGGGTCGACGAGCAGTACTTC
TRBJ2-5,NA,many,TRBV25-1,CASSEYKADQETQYF,TGTGCCAGCAGTGAATATAAGGCAGACCAAGAGACCCAGTACTTC
TRBJ1-1,NA,few,TRBV4-1,CASSQDFWGSNTEAFF,TGCGCCAGCAGCCAAGACTTCTGGGGATCGAACACTGAAGCTTTCTTT
TRBJ2-7,TRBD2,NA,TRBV3-1,CASSQGLAGVAYEQYF,TGTGCCAGCAGCCAAGGCCTTGCGGGGGTCGCCTACGAGCAGTACTTC
TRBJ1-2,TRBD1,many,TRBV7-9,CASSLGRDRPTYGYTF,TGTGCCAGCAGCTTAGGACGGGACAGGCCCACTTATGGCTACACCTTC
TRBJ1-1,NA,few,TRBV7-3,CASSLSENTEAFF,TGTGCCAGCAGCTTAAGCGAGAACACTGAAGCTTTCTTT
TRBJ1-2,NA,NA,TRBV6-2/TRBV6-3,CASSLTVWNGYTF,TGTGCCAGCAGCCTGACAGTGTGGAATGGCTACACCTTC
TRBJ2-1,NA,NA,TRBV7-9,CASSPWPGWEQFF,TGTGCCAGCAGCCCCTGGCCGGGATGGGAGCAGTTCTTC
TRBJ1-6,NA,NA,TRBV12-3/TRBV12-4,CASSSEGPHSPLHF,TGTGCCAGCAGCTCCGAGGGGCCCCATTCACCCCTCCACTTT
TRBJ1-1,NA,few,TRBV30,CAWYWDTEAFF,TGTGCCTGGTACTGGGACACTGAAGCTTTCTTT
TRBJ2-3,TRBD1,few,TRBV19,CASSIMGPGQGDTQYF,TGTGCCAGTAGTATTATGGGGCCGGGACAGGGGGATACGCAGTATTTT
TRBJ2-7,NA,few,TRBV6-2/TRBV6-3,CASSPFVGPSEQYF,TGTGCCAGCAGTCCCTTTGTAGGTCCTTCCGAGCAGTACTTC
TRBJ2-7,NA,NA,TRBV7-9,CASSETLTYEQYF,TGTGCCAGCAGCGAGACACTTACCTACGAGCAGTACTTC
TRBJ1-1,TRBD1,NA,TRBV24-1,CATSGQGAQRTEAFF,TGTGCCACCAGTGGACAGGGGGCGCAGAGAACTGAAGCTTTCTTT
TRBJ1-2,NA,few,TRBV6-1,CASIDLGGRYGYTF,TGTGCCAGCATTGATCTGGGGGGGCGGTATGGCTACACCTTC
TRBJ2-1,TRBD2,few,TRBV6-2/TRBV6-3,CASSLPDERGGLSQFF,TGTGCCAGCAGTTTACCCGACGAGCGGGGGGGGCTCTCACAGTTCTTC
TRBJ2-2,NA,NA,TRBV5-6,CASSFTVNTGERFF,TGTGCCAGCAGCTTTACAGTTAACACCGGGGAGCGGTTTTTT
TRBJ2-1,NA,NA,TRBV20-1,CSAGGGYQFF,TGCAGTGCAGGAGGGGGGTATCAGTTCTTC
TRBJ2-1,TRBD1,NA,TRBV5-1,CASSFRQGADEQFF,TGCGCCAGCAGCTTTAGACAGGGGGCTGATGAGCAGTTCTTC
TRBJ2-5,NA,few,TRBV19,CASRSWEETQYF,TGTGCCAGTAGGTCCTGGGAAGAGACCCAGTACTTC
TRBJ2-7,NA,NA,TRBV4-2,CASSPGGSAYEQYF,TGTGCCAGCAGCCCTGGGGGATCGGCCTACGAGCAGTACTTC
TRBJ1-1,TRBD1,NA,TRBV10-2,CASRDRGGGTEAFF,TGCGCCAGCAGAGACAGGGGTGGGGGGACTGAAGCTTTCTTT
TRBJ2-1,NA,NA,TRBV30,CAWNSDNEQFF,TGTGCCTGGAATTCCGACAATGAGCAGTTCTTC
TRBJ2-2,NA,many,TRBV6-5,CASSYGANTGELFF,TGTGCCAGCAGTTACGGGGCGAACACCGGGGAGCTGTTTTTT
TRBJ2-3,TRBD1,many,TRBV6-5,CASSYSIRDRAREDTQYF,TGTGCCAGCAGTTACTCGATCCGCGACAGGGCCCGGGAAGATACGCAGTATTTT
TRBJ1-1,NA,many,TRBV14,CASSHRDGYTEAFF,TGTGCCAGCAGCCACCGGGACGGCTACACTGAAGCTTTCTTT
TRBJ1-1,NA,few,TRBV5-5,CASSLAPGENTEAFF,TGTGCCAGCAGCTTGGCCCCAGGAGAGAACACTGAAGCTTTCTTT
TRBJ1-5,NA,NA,TRBV12-3/TRBV12-4,CASTLGANQPQHF,TGTGCCAGCACCCTGGGAGCGAATCAGCCCCAGCATTTT
TRBJ2-7,NA,NA,TRBV7-9,CASSWEETYEQYF,TGTGCCAGCAGCTGGGAGGAGACCTACGAGCAGTACTTC
TRBJ1-6,NA,many,TRBV6-5,CASSYSEEGLYGSSPLHF,TGTGCCAGCAGTTACTCGGAGGAGGGGTTGTATGGTAGTTCACCCCTCCACTTT